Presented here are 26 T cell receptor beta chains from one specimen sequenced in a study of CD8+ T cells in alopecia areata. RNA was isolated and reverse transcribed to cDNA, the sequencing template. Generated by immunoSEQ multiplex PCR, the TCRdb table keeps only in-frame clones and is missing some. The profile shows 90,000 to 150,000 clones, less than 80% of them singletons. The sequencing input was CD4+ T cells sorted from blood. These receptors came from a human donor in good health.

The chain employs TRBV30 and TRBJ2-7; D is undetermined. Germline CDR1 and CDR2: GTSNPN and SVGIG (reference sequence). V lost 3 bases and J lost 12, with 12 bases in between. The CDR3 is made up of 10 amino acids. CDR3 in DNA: TGTGCCTGGAGAGACAACGGCGTGTACTTC. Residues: CAWRDNGVYF.

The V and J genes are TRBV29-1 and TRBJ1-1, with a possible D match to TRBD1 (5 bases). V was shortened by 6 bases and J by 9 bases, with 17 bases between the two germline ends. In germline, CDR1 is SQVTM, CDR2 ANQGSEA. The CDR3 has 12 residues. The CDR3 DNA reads TGCAGCGTCCAACCGAGGGGTGGTAAAGCTTTCTTT. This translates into CSVQPRGGKAFF. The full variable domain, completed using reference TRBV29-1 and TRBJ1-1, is SAVISQKPSRDICQRGTSLTIQCQVDSQVTMMFWYRQQPGQSLTLIATANQGSEATYESGFVIDKFPISRPNLTFSTLTVSNMSPEDSSIYLCSVQPRGGKAFFGQGTRLTVV.

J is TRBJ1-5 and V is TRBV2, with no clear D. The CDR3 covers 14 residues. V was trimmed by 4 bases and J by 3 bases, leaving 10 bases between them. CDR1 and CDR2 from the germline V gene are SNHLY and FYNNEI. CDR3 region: CASSGASSNQPQHF. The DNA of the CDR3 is TGTGCCAGCAGTGGGGCCAGCTCCAATCAGCCCCAGCATTTT.

CDR3 DNA sequence: TGCAGCGTCCTGGGGGTCGGGCAGTACTTC. Protein sequence: CSVLGVGQYF. The V call is TRBV29-1, the J call TRBJ2-5, with D perhaps given as TRBD1 or TRBD2 (5 bases each). The CDR3 has 10 amino acids. Trimming left V 6 bases short and J 11 bases short, with 13 bases between. Germline lookup yields CDR1 SQVTM and CDR2 ANQGSEA.

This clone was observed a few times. The CDR3 protein is CATGTGGSGANVLTF. CDR3 sequence (DNA): TGTGCCACCGGGACAGGGGGCTCTGGGGCCAACGTCCTGACTTTC. This chain connects TRBV15 to TRBJ2-6; 11 positions match TRBD1. V shed 8 bases and J 0 bases; nucleotides not matched to a gene: 0. The CDR3 extends over 15 amino acids. Germline CDR1 is LNHNV and CDR2 is YYDKDF (reference sequence).

DNA of the CDR3: TGTGCCAGCAGCCCCAGGGAGACCCAGTACTTC. Amino acid sequence: CASSPRETQYF. The chain joins TRBV11-2 to TRBJ2-5; D is uncertain. V lost 5 bases and J 5 bases, leaving 6 bases between the germline ends. Germline-derived CDR1 and CDR2 are SGHAT and FQNNGV. This CDR3 has 11 residues.

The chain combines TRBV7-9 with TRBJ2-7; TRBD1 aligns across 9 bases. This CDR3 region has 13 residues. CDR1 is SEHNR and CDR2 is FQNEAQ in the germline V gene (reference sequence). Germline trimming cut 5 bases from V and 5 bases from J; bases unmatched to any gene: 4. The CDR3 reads CASSRTGDHEQYF. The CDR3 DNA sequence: TGTGCCAGCAGCCGGACAGGGGACCACGAGCAGTACTTC.

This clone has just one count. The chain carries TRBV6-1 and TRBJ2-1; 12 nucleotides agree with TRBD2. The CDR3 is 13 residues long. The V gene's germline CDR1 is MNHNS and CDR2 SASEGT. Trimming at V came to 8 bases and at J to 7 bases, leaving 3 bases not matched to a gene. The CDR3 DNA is TGTGCCAGCGGACTAGCGGGGATGAATGAGCAGTTCTTC. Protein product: CASGLAGMNEQFF.

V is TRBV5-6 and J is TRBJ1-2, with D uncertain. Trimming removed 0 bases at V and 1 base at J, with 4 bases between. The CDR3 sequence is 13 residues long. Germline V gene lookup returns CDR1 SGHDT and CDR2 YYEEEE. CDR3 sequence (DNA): TGTGCCAGCAGCTTGGATGGTAACTATGGCTACACCTTC. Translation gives CASSLDGNYGYTF.

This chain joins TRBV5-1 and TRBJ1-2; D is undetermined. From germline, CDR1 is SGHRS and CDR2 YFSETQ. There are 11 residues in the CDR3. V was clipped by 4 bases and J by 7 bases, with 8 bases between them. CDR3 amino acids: CASSPGIGYTF. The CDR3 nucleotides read TGCGCCAGCAGCCCCGGGATTGGCTACACCTTC.

The CDR3 DNA reads as TGTGCCAGCAGCTTTACAGGGGATGGCTACACCTTC. It yields the protein CASSFTGDGYTF. The chain is built from TRBV5-6 and TRBJ1-2; 7 bases are a match to TRBD1. Germline CDR1 is SGHDT and CDR2 is YYEEEE. Trimming cost V 2 bases and J 6 bases; bases outside gene matches: 1. The CDR3 length is 12 residues.

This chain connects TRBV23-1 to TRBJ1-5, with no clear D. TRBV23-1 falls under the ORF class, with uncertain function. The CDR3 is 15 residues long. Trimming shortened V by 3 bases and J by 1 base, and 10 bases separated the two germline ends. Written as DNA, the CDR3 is TGCGCCAGCAGTCACCCCCAAGGGAGCAATCAGCCCCAGCATTTT. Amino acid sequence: CASSHPQGSNQPQHF.

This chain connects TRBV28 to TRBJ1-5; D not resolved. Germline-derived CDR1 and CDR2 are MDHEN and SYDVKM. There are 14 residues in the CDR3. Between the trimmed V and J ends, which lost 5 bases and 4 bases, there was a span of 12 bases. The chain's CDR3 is CASSPAGFNQPQHF. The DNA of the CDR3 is TGTGCCAGCAGTCCCGCGGGGTTTAATCAGCCCCAGCATTTT.

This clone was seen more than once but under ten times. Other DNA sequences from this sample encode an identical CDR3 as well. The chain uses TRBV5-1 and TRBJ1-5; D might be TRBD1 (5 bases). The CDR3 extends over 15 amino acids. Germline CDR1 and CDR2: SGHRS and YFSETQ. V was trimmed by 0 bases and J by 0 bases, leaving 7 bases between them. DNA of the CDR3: TGCGCCAGCAGCTTGGAAGGGGATAGCAATCAGCCCCAGCATTTT. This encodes CASSLEGDSNQPQHF.

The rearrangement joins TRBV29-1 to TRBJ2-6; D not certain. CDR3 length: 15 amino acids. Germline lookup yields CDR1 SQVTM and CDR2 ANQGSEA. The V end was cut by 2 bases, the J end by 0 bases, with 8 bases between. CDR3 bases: TGCAGCGTTGAACCCCTTGACTCTGGGGCCAACGTCCTGACTTTC. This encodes CSVEPLDSGANVLTF. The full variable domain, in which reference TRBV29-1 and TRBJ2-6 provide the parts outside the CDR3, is SAVISQKPSRDICQRGTSLTIQCQVDSQVTMMFWYRQQPGQSLTLIATANQGSEATYESGFVIDKFPISRPNLTFSTLTVSNMSPEDSSIYLCSVEPLDSGANVLTFGAGSRLTVL.

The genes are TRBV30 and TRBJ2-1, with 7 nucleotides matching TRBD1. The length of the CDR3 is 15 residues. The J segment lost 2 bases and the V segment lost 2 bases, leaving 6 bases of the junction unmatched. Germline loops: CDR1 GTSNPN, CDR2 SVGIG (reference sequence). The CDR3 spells CAWSPPGTAYNEQFF. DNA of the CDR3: TGTGCCTGGAGTCCCCCCGGGACAGCCTACAATGAGCAGTTCTTC. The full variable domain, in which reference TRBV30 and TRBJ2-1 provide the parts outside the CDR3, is SQTIHQWPATLVQPVGSPLSLECTVEGTSNPNLYWYRQAAGRGLQLLFYSVGIGQISSEVPQNLSASRPQDRQFILSSKKLLLSDSGFYLCAWSPPGTAYNEQFFGPGTRLTVL.

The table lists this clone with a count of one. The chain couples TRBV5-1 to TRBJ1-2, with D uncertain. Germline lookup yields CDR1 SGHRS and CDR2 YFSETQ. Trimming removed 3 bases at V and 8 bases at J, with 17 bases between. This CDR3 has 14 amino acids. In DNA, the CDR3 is TGCGCCAGCAGCTCCGGCCCGCCGTCACTCGGCTACACCTTC. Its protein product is CASSSGPPSLGYTF. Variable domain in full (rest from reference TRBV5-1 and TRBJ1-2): KAGVTQTPRYLIKTRGQQVTLSCSPISGHRSVSWYQQTPGQGLQFLFEYFSETQRNKGNFPGRFSGRQFSNSRSEMNVSTLELGDSALYLCASSSGPPSLGYTFGSGTRLTVV.

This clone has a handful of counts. As DNA, the CDR3 is TGTGCCAGCTCCGAGGGGGAGGCCACCCAGTACTTC. This gives the protein CASSEGEATQYF. The J gene is TRBJ2-5, the V gene TRBV18; D is perhaps TRBD1 or TRBD2 (6 bases each). The CDR3 has 12 residues. Germline loops: CDR1 KGHSH, CDR2 LQKENI. The germline V and J ends were trimmed by 6 bases and 8 bases, with 13 bases remaining between them.

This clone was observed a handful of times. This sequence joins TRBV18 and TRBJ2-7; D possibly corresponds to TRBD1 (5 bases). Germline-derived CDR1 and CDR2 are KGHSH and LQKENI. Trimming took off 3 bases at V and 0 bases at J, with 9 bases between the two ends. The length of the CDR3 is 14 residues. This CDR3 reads CASSPGRVSYEQYF. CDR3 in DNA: TGTGCCAGCTCACCGGGCAGGGTCTCCTACGAGCAGTACTTC.

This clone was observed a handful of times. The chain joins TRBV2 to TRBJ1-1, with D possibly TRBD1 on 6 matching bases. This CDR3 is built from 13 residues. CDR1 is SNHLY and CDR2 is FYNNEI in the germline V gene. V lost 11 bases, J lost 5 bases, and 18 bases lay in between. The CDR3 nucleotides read TGTGCCGCCAGTAAGGGGGAGGGGACTGAAGCTTTCTTT. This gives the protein CAASKGEGTEAFF.

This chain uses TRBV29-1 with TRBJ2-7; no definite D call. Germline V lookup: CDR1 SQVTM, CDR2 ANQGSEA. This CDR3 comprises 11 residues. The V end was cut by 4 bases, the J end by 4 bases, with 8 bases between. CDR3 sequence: CSVVVEYEQYF. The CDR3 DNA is TGCAGCGTTGTAGTGGAGTACGAGCAGTACTTC.

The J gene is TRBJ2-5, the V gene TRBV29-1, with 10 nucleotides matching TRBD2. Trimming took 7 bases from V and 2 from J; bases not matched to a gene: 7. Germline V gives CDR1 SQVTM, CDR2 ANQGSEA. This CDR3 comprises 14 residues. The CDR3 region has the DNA TGCAGCGGGGGCCTAGCGGGAGTACAAGAGACCCAGTACTTC. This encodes CSGGLAGVQETQYF.

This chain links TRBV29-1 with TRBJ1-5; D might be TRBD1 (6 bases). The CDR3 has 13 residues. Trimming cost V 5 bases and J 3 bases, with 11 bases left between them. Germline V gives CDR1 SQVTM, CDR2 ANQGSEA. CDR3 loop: CSVTDSPNQPQHF. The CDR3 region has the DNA TGCAGCGTTACGGACAGCCCCAATCAGCCCCAGCATTTT.

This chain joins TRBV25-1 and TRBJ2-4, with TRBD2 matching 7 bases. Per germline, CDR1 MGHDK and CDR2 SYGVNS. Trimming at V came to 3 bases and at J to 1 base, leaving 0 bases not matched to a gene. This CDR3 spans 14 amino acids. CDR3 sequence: CASSEGGAKNIQYF. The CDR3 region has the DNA TGTGCCAGCAGTGAGGGGGGGGCCAAAAACATTCAGTACTTC.

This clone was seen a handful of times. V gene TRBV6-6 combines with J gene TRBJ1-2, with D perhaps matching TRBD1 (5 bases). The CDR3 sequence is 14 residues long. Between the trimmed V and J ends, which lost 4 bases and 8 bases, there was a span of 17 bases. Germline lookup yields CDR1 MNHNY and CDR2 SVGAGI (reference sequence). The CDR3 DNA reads TGTGCCAGCAGTTTCCCGGCGGGGGGAGGCGGCTACACCTTC. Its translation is CASSFPAGGGGYTF.

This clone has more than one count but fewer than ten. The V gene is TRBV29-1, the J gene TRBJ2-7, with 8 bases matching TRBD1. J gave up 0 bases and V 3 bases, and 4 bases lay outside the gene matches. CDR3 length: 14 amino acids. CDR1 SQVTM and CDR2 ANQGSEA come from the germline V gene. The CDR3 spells CSVEGDRSSYEQYF. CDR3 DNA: TGCAGCGTTGAGGGGGACAGGAGCTCCTACGAGCAGTACTTC.